These 30 T cell receptor beta chains originate from one sample sequenced in a study of T-cell memory formation after mild COVID-19. MiXCR, run by TCRdb on the 5' RACE reads, gives a single entry per CDR3 protein. The sample lists some 200,000 distinct CDR3 sequences, 9% to 10% seen once, with 3% to 4.5% in the top ten. Material for sequencing was PBMCs or a T cell subset sorted from them (not recorded which). These receptors all come from a man between 18 and 35 years old who had mild COVID-19 (a few samples of this study predate the infection). Cell type and time point are not known.

This clonotype was observed a few times. This chain uses TRBV7-8 with TRBJ1-5; no definite D call. The V gene lost 3 bases and the J gene lost 3 bases, with 12 bases spanning the gap. This CDR3 spans 15 amino acids. Germline CDR1 and CDR2: SGHVS and FQNEAQ. For the CDR3, the DNA is TGTGCCAGCAGCTTTGAGACATATTCCAATCAGCCCCAGCATTTT. Translation: CASSFETYSNQPQHF. The whole variable domain, filled in from reference TRBV7-8 and TRBJ1-5, reads GAGVSQSPRYKVAKRGQDVALRCDPISGHVSLFWYQQALGQGPEFLTYFQNEAQLDKSGLPSDRFFAERPEGSVSTLKIQRTQQEDSAVYLCASSFETYSNQPQHFGDGTRLSIL.

This clonotype was counted between two and nine times. The rearrangement uses TRBV7-6 and TRBJ2-3; 9 bases line up with TRBD1. The junction had 14 bases not matched to a gene; V was cut back by 4 bases and J by 3 bases. Germline V CDR1 and CDR2: SGHVS, FNYEAQ. This CDR3 is built from 18 residues. The DNA for the CDR3 is TGTGCCAGCAGCTCAACAACAGTACAGGGGGCTGGTACAGATACGCAGTATTTT. As protein: CASSSTTVQGAGTDTQYF.

This clonotype was seen many times. CDR3 residues: CASSPRQGGMGNEQFF. The CDR3 region has the DNA TGTGCCAGCAGCCCCCGACAGGGTGGGATGGGCAATGAGCAGTTCTTC. This chain links TRBV7-9 with TRBJ2-1; 7 positions match TRBD1. The CDR3 is made up of 16 amino acids. Germline-derived CDR1 and CDR2 are SEHNR and FQNEAQ (reference sequence). With 5 bases clipped from V and 6 bases from J, the junction kept 13 bases outside the gene matches. The full variable domain, with the rest looked up from reference TRBV7-9 and TRBJ2-1, is DTGVSQNPRHKITKRGQNVTFRCDPISEHNRLYWYRQTLGQGPEFLTYFQNEAQLEKSRLLSDRFSAERPKGSFSTLEIQRTEQGDSAMYLCASSPRQGGMGNEQFFGPGTRLTVL.

This chain links TRBV10-3 with TRBJ2-1; D remains unclear. V gave up 3 bases and J gave up 9 bases, with 9 bases separating them. The CDR3 is made up of 12 amino acids. Germline CDR1 ENHRY, CDR2 SYGVKD. CDR3 bases: TGTGCCATCAGTGATATATATAGTGAGCAGTTCTTC. Translating it yields CAISDIYSEQFF.

This chain connects TRBV2 to TRBJ1-3; D is uncertain. This CDR3 region has 15 residues. V lost 1 base and J lost 1, with 8 bases in between. The germline gives CDR1 SNHLY, CDR2 FYNNEI. CDR3 sequence reads: CASSEVGRSGNTIYF. CDR3 bases: TGTGCCAGCAGTGAAGTCGGGCGATCTGGAAACACCATATATTTT.

This clonotype occurred a few times. The V call is TRBV10-2, the J call TRBJ2-4; the D gene is possibly TRBD1 (6 bases). The length of the CDR3 is 13 residues. V lost 6 bases, J lost 5 bases, and 11 bases lay in between. The germline gives CDR1 WSHSY, CDR2 SAAADI. The CDR3 DNA follows: TGCGCCAGCAGCGAACAGGGTGAAAACATTCAGTACTTC. Translation gives CASSEQGENIQYF.

CDR3 loop: CASGIRGYGYTF. The CDR3 coding sequence is TGTGCCAGTGGCATCCGGGGGTATGGCTACACCTTC. The chain carries TRBV7-9 and TRBJ1-2, with a possible D match to TRBD1 (5 bases). Trimming took off 9 bases at V and 5 bases at J, with 13 bases between the two ends. CDR3 length: 12 residues. Germline V gene sequence: CDR1 SEHNR, CDR2 FQNEAQ (reference sequence).

The chain is built from TRBV20-1 and TRBJ2-5, with D perhaps being TRBD1 or TRBD2 (6 bases each). From germline, CDR1 is DFQATT and CDR2 SNEGSKA (reference sequence). CDR3 size: 13 residues. V was clipped by 0 bases and J by 5 bases, with 10 bases between them. The CDR3 DNA reads TGCAGTGCTAGAGATCGAGGGGGGGAGACCCAGTACTTC. This sequence encodes CSARDRGGETQYF.

About this clonotype: The junction differs from germline at one of its ends, possibly a read error. The V and J genes are TRBV7-2 and TRBJ1-5; D gene uncertain. Looked up from germline, CDR1 is SGHTA and CDR2 is FQGNSA. The length of the CDR3 is 12 residues. CDR3: CASHTSYQPQHF. CDR3 DNA: TGTGCCAGCCATACTAGCTATCAGCCCCAGCATTTT.

This clonotype has ten or more counts. V and J are TRBV12-3 or TRBV12-4 and TRBJ2-3; either TRBD1 or TRBD2 may supply D (5 bases each). This CDR3 comprises 15 residues. V was trimmed by 7 bases and J by 2 bases, leaving 16 bases between them. This CDR3 reads CASTPGGLITDTQYF. The CDR3 DNA reads TGTGCCAGCACCCCTGGGGGTCTAATCACAGATACGCAGTATTTT.

A few counts support this clonotype. CDR3 nucleotide sequence: TGTGCCAGCAGCCAGGGGGACAGGAACACTGAAGCTTTCTTT. This sequence encodes CASSQGDRNTEAFF. The rearrangement uses TRBV3-1 and TRBJ1-1; 7 bases match TRBD1. The CDR3 has 14 residues. V shed 3 bases and J 1 base; nucleotides not matched to a gene: 2. CDR1 and CDR2 from the germline V gene are LGHDT and YNNKEL (reference sequence).

This clonotype was seen a few times. This chain uses TRBV7-3 with TRBJ2-3; 10 positions match TRBD2. This CDR3 is 15 amino acids long. Losses at the gene ends were 5 bases for V and 7 bases for J; bases not matched to a gene: 9. The germline V gene encodes CDR1 SGHTA and CDR2 FQGTGA. Here the CDR3 DNA reads TGTGCCAGCAGCCTTGAGCGGGGGGGCCGGAATACGCAGTATTTT. Amino acids: CASSLERGGRNTQYF.

In this sample, this clonotype turned up a few times. The chain has TRBV12-3 or TRBV12-4 and TRBJ2-1; D remains unclear. The CDR3 covers 12 residues. Trimming pared 3 bases from V and 9 bases from J, leaving 9 bases between. The CDR3 sequence: CASSFRGGEQFF. The CDR3 DNA reads TGTGCCAGCAGTTTTCGAGGTGGTGAGCAGTTCTTC.

The chain uses TRBV11-2 and TRBJ2-7; D uncertain. V lost 1 base and J lost 0, with 25 bases in between. The CDR3 runs to 20 residues. Germline V gives CDR1 SGHAT, CDR2 FQNNGV. CDR3 region: CASSLVVGSLLPQSSYEQYF. For the CDR3, the DNA is TGTGCCAGCAGCTTAGTAGTCGGCAGCCTCCTCCCCCAAAGCTCCTACGAGCAGTACTTC.

This clonotype has only a few counts. The rearrangement joins TRBV20-1 to TRBJ2-7, with D possibly matching TRBD1 (5 bases). The CDR3 has 14 residues. Germline V gene sequence: CDR1 DFQATT, CDR2 SNEGSKA (reference sequence). V lost 0 bases and J 1 base, leaving 10 bases between the germline ends. CDR3 amino acids: CSARDQGISYEQYF. DNA of the CDR3: TGCAGTGCTAGAGATCAGGGTATATCCTACGAGCAGTACTTC.

The chain has TRBV5-1 and TRBJ2-6; D gene uncertain. V lost 1 base to trimming and J lost 4 bases, with 9 bases between them. Germline-derived CDR1 and CDR2 are SGHRS and YFSETQ. The CDR3 is made up of 15 amino acids. CDR3: CASSLSTAGANVLTF. The CDR3 nucleotides are TGCGCCAGCAGCTTGTCAACAGCCGGGGCCAACGTCCTGACTTTC. Combining the CDR3 with reference TRBV5-1 and TRBJ2-6 gives the whole variable domain KAGVTQTPRYLIKTRGQQVTLSCSPISGHRSVSWYQQTPGQGLQFLFEYFSETQRNKGNFPGRFSGRQFSNSRSEMNVSTLELGDSALYLCASSLSTAGANVLTFGAGSRLTVL.

The chain is built from TRBV2 and TRBJ1-4; no reliable D call. Germline V CDR1 and CDR2: SNHLY, FYNNEI. V dropped 6 bases and J dropped 0 bases, with 8 bases sitting between them. This CDR3 comprises 14 residues. CDR3 coding DNA: TGTGCCAGCAGAGTCAGCGCAACTAATGAAAAACTGTTTTTT. It is translated as CASRVSATNEKLFF.

This clonotype was picked up many times. The chain recombines TRBV6-5 with TRBJ2-7, with D unclear. The CDR3 totals 13 residues. Trimming left V 2 bases short and J 4 bases short, with 9 bases between. Germline lookup yields CDR1 MNHEY and CDR2 SVGAGI. The CDR3 DNA is TGTGCCAGCAGTTACAAGGCAGGTTACGAGCAGTACGTC. This translates into CASSYKAGYEQYV.

CDR3 loop: CASSEPGGNEQFF. The CDR3 DNA follows: TGTGCCAGCAGTGAACCAGGGGGGAATGAGCAGTTCTTC. The chain combines TRBV2 with TRBJ2-1, with D perhaps TRBD1 (7 bases). The germline V and J ends were trimmed by 2 bases and 7 bases, with 9 bases remaining between them. The CDR3 covers 13 residues. CDR1 is SNHLY, CDR2 FYNNEI, per germline.

This clonotype was picked up a small number of times. Here the CDR3 reads CASRTRRITYEQYF. CDR3 DNA: TGTGCCAGCAGAACTAGACGGATCACCTACGAGCAGTACTTC. The chain has TRBV6-5 and TRBJ2-7; tentative D call: TRBD2 (5 bases). The V end lost 6 bases, the J end lost 2 bases, and 14 bases lay between the germline ends. The germline V gene has CDR1 MNHEY and CDR2 SVGAGI. The CDR3 has 14 amino acids.

This clonotype occurred a few times. The rearrangement links TRBV19 to TRBJ2-6; no clear D gene. The CDR3 runs to 14 residues. CDR1 is LNHDA and CDR2 is SQIVND in the germline V gene (reference sequence). The V end was cut by 7 bases, the J end by 0 bases, with 7 bases between. CDR3 in amino acids: CASKVLSGANVLTF. CDR3 nucleotide sequence: TGTGCCAGTAAAGTCCTCTCTGGGGCCAACGTCCTGACTTTC.

This clonotype was seen more than once but under ten times. The CDR3 region has the DNA TGTGCCAGCAGAACAGGGGCCACAGAGACCCAGTACTTC. Encoded protein: CASRTGATETQYF. This chain uses TRBV7-9 with TRBJ2-5; 7 nucleotides align to TRBD1. The CDR3 extends over 13 amino acids. Germline CDR1 and CDR2: SEHNR and FQNEAQ (reference sequence). J gave up 4 bases and V 6 bases, and 5 bases lay outside the gene matches.

V is TRBV6-5 and J is TRBJ1-2; D is uncertain. CDR1 and CDR2 (germline): MNHEY, SVGAGI. The CDR3 runs to 13 residues. V shed 7 bases and J shed 2 bases, with 11 bases lying between them. CDR3 sequence: CASKGLGNYGYTF. Written as DNA, the CDR3 is TGTGCCAGCAAGGGTCTGGGGAACTATGGCTACACCTTC.

The V call is TRBV5-1, the J call TRBJ1-2; D gene uncertain. The CDR3 consists of 14 residues. Germline lookup yields CDR1 SGHRS and CDR2 YFSETQ. Trimming took off 0 bases at V and 8 bases at J, with 14 bases between the two ends. The CDR3 loop is CASSLDPGLRGYTF. CDR3 in DNA: TGCGCCAGCAGCTTGGACCCAGGACTTCGAGGCTACACCTTC.

This clonotype was counted ten times or more. The rearrangement joins TRBV7-2 to TRBJ2-5; D perhaps matches TRBD2 (5 bases). The germline gives CDR1 SGHTA, CDR2 FQGNSA. CDR3 length equals 14 residues. V was cut by 4 bases and J by 4 bases, with 13 bases left in between. The CDR3: CASSSTRRPETQYF. The CDR3 region has the DNA TGTGCCAGCAGCTCAACTAGGCGCCCAGAGACCCAGTACTTC.

This clonotype was seen a handful of times. The rearrangement uses TRBV2 and TRBJ2-3; tentative D call: TRBD2 (7 bases). The CDR3 is 14 residues long. Deletions cut 10 bases from V and 5 bases from J, with 19 bases between. Per germline, CDR1 SNHLY and CDR2 FYNNEI. The CDR3 sequence is CATTRRGGVDTQYF. For the CDR3, the DNA is TGTGCCACCACCAGGAGGGGGGGGGTAGATACGCAGTATTTT.

The V gene is TRBV30, the J gene TRBJ2-4; D may be TRBD2 (6 bases). Germline values: CDR1 GTSNPN, CDR2 SVGIG (reference sequence). Trimming removed 2 bases from V and 9 bases from J, with 14 bases in between. The CDR3 sequence is 13 residues long. The DNA of the CDR3 is TGTGCCTGGAGTCCGGCGGGAATTGGCATTCAGTACTTC. Its protein is CAWSPAGIGIQYF.

This clonotype was recorded a few times. The chain combines TRBV4-2 with TRBJ1-5; 9 bases are shared with TRBD1. V trimming: 3 bases; J trimming: 5 bases; junction bases outside the gene matches: 8. CDR3 length: 16 residues. CDR1 and CDR2 from the germline V gene are LGHNA and YNFKEQ. DNA for the CDR3: TGTGCCAGCAGCCAGGAAGCCCGACAGGGGGATCAGCCCCAGCATTTT. Translating gives CASSQEARQGDQPQHF.

This clonotype was counted a few times. This chain links TRBV10-3 with TRBJ2-3; D may match TRBD1 or TRBD2 (5 bases each). The CDR3 runs to 14 residues. Germline V gives CDR1 ENHRY, CDR2 SYGVKD. Trimming removed 10 bases at V and 4 bases at J, with 18 bases between. CDR3 DNA sequence: TGTGCCACCGATGGGGCGGGCGGGTCAGATACGCAGTATTTT. Amino acids: CATDGAGGSDTQYF.

The rearrangement uses TRBV18 and TRBJ2-5; maybe TRBD1 (6 bases). Germline lookup yields CDR1 KGHSH and CDR2 LQKENI. V lost 6 bases, J lost 5 bases, and 13 bases lay in between. The CDR3 runs 13 residues. The CDR3, as DNA: TGTGCCAGCTCTTCAGGGGCCGCGGAGACCCAGTACTTC. Its translation is CASSSGAAETQYF.